Presented here are 18 T cell receptor beta chains from one specimen sequenced in a study of shared clonotypes between healthy human individuals. Libraries were prepared by immunoSEQ multiplex PCR; TCRdb keeps only in-frame clonotypes and omits some of them. This table has under 150,000 clones, 55% to 80% appearing once. Sequencing was performed on memory CD8+ T cells sorted from blood. As to subset: CD45RO+ cells pooled with CCR7-negative TemRA cells. Every receptor here comes from a woman aged 25 to 39 in good health.

This clone has a single count. This rearrangement joins TRBV11-1 to TRBJ2-7, with D uncertain. The CDR3 contains 11 residues. Trimming stripped 1 base from V and 6 bases from J, with 4 bases between. The germline V gene encodes CDR1 SGHAT and CDR2 FQDESV (reference sequence). CDR3 in DNA: TGTGCCAGCAGCTTAGATGTCGAGCAGTACTTC. The encoded protein is CASSLDVEQYF.

The rearrangement joins TRBV27 to TRBJ2-2, with TRBD1 identical over 7 bases. The CDR3 spans 15 residues. J lost 4 bases, V lost 2 bases, and 4 bases had no gene match. CDR1 and CDR2 (germline): MNHEY, SMNVEV (reference sequence). CDR3 sequence: CASSLDRAFTGELFF. DNA of the CDR3: TGTGCCAGCAGTTTAGACAGGGCTTTCACCGGGGAGCTGTTTTTT.

The chain links TRBV28 to TRBJ1-5; 7 bases line up with TRBD1. The trim removed 3 bases at V and 4 bases at J, leaving 15 bases unmatched. The V gene's germline CDR1 is MDHEN and CDR2 SYDVKM. The CDR3 extends over 18 amino acids. CDR3 in amino acids: CASSFWSGGGLGNQPQHF. As DNA, the CDR3 is TGTGCCAGCAGTTTTTGGTCAGGGGGAGGGTTAGGAAATCAGCCCCAGCATTTT.

The chain has TRBV19 and TRBJ2-7, with 12 nucleotides matching TRBD1. Trimming at V came to 6 bases and at J to 6 bases, leaving 9 bases not matched to a gene. Germline V gene lookup returns CDR1 LNHDA and CDR2 SQIVND (reference sequence). This CDR3 is built from 15 residues. The CDR3 is CASSLGQGALIEQYF. The CDR3 bases are TGTGCCAGTAGCTTGGGACAGGGGGCCCTCATCGAGCAGTACTTC.

This clone turned up a few times. V gene TRBV9 combines with J gene TRBJ2-7, with 11 bases matching TRBD2. The CDR3 sequence is 16 residues long. The V segment lost 3 bases and the J segment 1 base; nucleotides outside the gene matches: 6. CDR1 is SGDLS, CDR2 YYNGEE, per germline. The CDR3 nucleotides read TGTGCCAGCAGCGGCGGACTAGCGGGTCGTTCCTACGAGCAGTACTTC. It is translated as CASSGGLAGRSYEQYF.

In this sample, this clone turned up many times. V gene TRBV7-9 combines with J gene TRBJ1-5; no definite D call. The CDR3 has 15 residues. The germline V gene encodes CDR1 SEHNR and CDR2 FQNEAQ (reference sequence). V was pared by 4 bases and J by 6 bases, with 16 bases between. In DNA, the CDR3 is TGTGCCAGCAGCTCCAGCATTACCGGTATTCAGCCCCAGCATTTT. This translates into CASSSSITGIQPQHF.

This chain joins TRBV13 and TRBJ2-7; 11 bases line up with TRBD1. The CDR3 totals 15 residues. Trimming took 5 bases from V and 5 from J; bases not matched to a gene: 8. The V gene's germline CDR1 is PRHDT and CDR2 FYEKMQ (reference sequence). The CDR3 sequence: CASSARTGGIDEQYF. DNA of the CDR3: TGTGCCAGCAGCGCAAGGACAGGGGGCATCGACGAGCAGTACTTC. Full variable domain (rest looked up from reference TRBV13 and TRBJ2-7): AAGVIQSPRHLIKEKRETATLKCYPIPRHDTVYWYQQGPGQDPQFLISFYEKMQSDKGSIPDRFSAQQFSDYHSELNMSSLELGDSALYFCASSARTGGIDEQYFGPGTRLTVT.

The chain combines TRBV5-1 with TRBJ2-7; TRBD2 matches at 12 bases. The CDR3 sequence is 20 residues long. The V and J ends lost 0 bases and 7 bases, in that order; junction bases with no gene match: 20. Germline V gene data show CDR1 as SGHRS and CDR2 as YFSETQ. The CDR3 protein is CASSLDLSSGRALPSREQYF. Written as DNA, the CDR3 is TGCGCCAGCAGCTTGGATCTGTCTAGCGGGAGGGCCCTCCCCTCGAGAGAGCAGTACTTC.

The chain joins TRBV6-4 to TRBJ2-3; 8 bases match TRBD1. J gave up 2 bases and V 3 bases, and 7 bases lay outside the gene matches. Germline lookup yields CDR1 MRHNA and CDR2 SNTAGT. The CDR3 runs 16 residues. This CDR3 reads CASSESRDRPTDTQYF. CDR3 in DNA: TGTGCCAGCAGTGAATCCCGGGACAGGCCCACAGATACGCAGTATTTT.

This clone was detected only once. At one end, the junction sequence differs from germline, possibly due to a read error. This rearrangement joins TRBV28 to TRBJ2-7, with 7 positions matching TRBD1. Looked up from germline, CDR1 is MDHEN and CDR2 is SYDVKM. This CDR3 region has 14 residues. CDR3: CVSSRTGDSYEQYF. The CDR3 nucleotides are TGTGTCAGCAGCCGAACAGGGGATAGCTACGAGCAGTACTTC.

The rearrangement joins TRBV7-8 to TRBJ1-1, with 7 bases fitting TRBD1. Trimming removed 4 bases from V and 6 bases from J; junction bases left unmatched: 8. This CDR3 has 14 residues. Germline CDR1 reads SGHVS; CDR2 reads FQNEAQ. The chain's CDR3 is CASSWGQTYPEAFF. CDR3 nucleotides: TGTGCCAGCAGCTGGGGACAGACGTATCCTGAAGCTTTCTTT. Full variable domain (missing parts from reference TRBV7-8 and TRBJ1-1): GAGVSQSPRYKVAKRGQDVALRCDPISGHVSLFWYQQALGQGPEFLTYFQNEAQLDKSGLPSDRFFAERPEGSVSTLKIQRTQQEDSAVYLCASSWGQTYPEAFFGQGTRLTVV.

The rearrangement links TRBV10-3 to TRBJ1-2, with D uncertain. CDR3 length: 15 amino acids. Germline CDR1 and CDR2: ENHRY and SYGVKD. V dropped 0 bases and J dropped 4 bases, with 12 bases sitting between them. CDR3 protein: CAISESLRAPYGYTF. CDR3 in DNA: TGTGCCATCAGTGAGTCGTTGAGGGCCCCCTATGGCTACACCTTC.

The chain joins TRBV27 to TRBJ2-3; D is unresolved. With 5 bases removed from V and 0 bases from J, the gap between germline ends came to 9 bases. The germline CDR1 and CDR2 sequences are MNHEY and SMNVEV (reference sequence). The CDR3 consists of 14 residues. The CDR3 DNA reads as TGTGCCAGCAGTCCCACATGGAGCACAGATACGCAGTATTTT. Protein sequence: CASSPTWSTDTQYF.

V is TRBV4-2 and J is TRBJ1-3; D is unclear. The V gene lost 1 base and the J gene lost 0 bases, with 19 bases spanning the gap. This CDR3 contains 19 residues. Germline values: CDR1 LGHNA, CDR2 YNFKEQ. CDR3 in amino acids: CASSQALISDTSSGNTIYF. In DNA form, the CDR3 reads TGTGCCAGCAGCCAAGCTCTTATCTCGGATACCAGCTCTGGAAACACCATATATTTT.

The rearrangement links TRBV18 to TRBJ2-7, with D uncertain. Trimming left V 3 bases short and J 6 bases short, with 15 bases between. CDR1 and CDR2 (germline): KGHSH, LQKENI. The CDR3 length is 14 residues. The CDR3 protein is CASSPWKGFSEQYF. The CDR3 coding sequence is TGTGCCAGCTCACCTTGGAAAGGTTTCTCCGAGCAGTACTTC.

CDR3 sequence: CASSYATGEGNYGYTF. The CDR3 nucleotides are TGTGCCAGCAGTTACGCGACAGGGGAGGGAAACTATGGCTACACCTTC. The chain links TRBV6-5 to TRBJ1-2; 8 positions agree with TRBD1. This CDR3 is 16 amino acids long. CDR1 MNHEY and CDR2 SVGAGI come from the germline V gene. J gave up 2 bases and V 2 bases, and 7 bases lay outside the gene matches.

This chain uses TRBV5-1 with TRBJ2-7, with D uncertain. The germline V gene has CDR1 SGHRS and CDR2 YFSETQ. V was clipped by 1 base and J by 1 base, with 6 bases between them. This CDR3 contains 13 residues. CDR3: CASSLHRSYEQYF. Written as DNA, the CDR3 is TGCGCCAGCAGCTTGCACAGATCCTACGAGCAGTACTTC.

The chain links TRBV27 to TRBJ2-2; 7 bases line up with TRBD1. CDR1 and CDR2 (germline): MNHEY, SMNVEV (reference sequence). The CDR3 spans 16 residues. Trimming removed 7 bases from V and 8 bases from J; junction bases left unmatched: 16. CDR3 loop: CASTFLPGQPWGELFF. Here the CDR3 DNA reads TGTGCCAGCACCTTCCTCCCGGGACAGCCCTGGGGGGAGCTGTTTTTT.